This T cell receptor (beta chain) derives from a study of blood T cell dynamics during melanoma immunotherapy (dated by TCRdb to 2019 to 2021). Turning to the overall study: All patients had metastatic melanoma and were given first-line pembrolizumab or nivolumab plus ipilimumab as standard of care in the United Kingdom. The training cohort consisted of consecutive patients, while an additional independent group of patients from the same centre was pooled to form an external validation set. To find early correlates of response, the study profiled the peripheral T cell receptor repertoires of patients with metastatic melanoma both before and after one cycle of checkpoint inhibitor therapy.

The CDR1 and CDR2 encoded by the germline V gene (reference sequence) are SGHNT and YYREEE. The CDR3, from cysteine to phenylalanine, totals 13 residues. Only CDR3 DNA remains: 39 bases, in frame from the first base. Relative to germline, V is missing 3 bases and J is missing 4 bases, with 3 bases of the junction outside any gene match. Every bulk PBMC sample had a fixed 350 ng of DNA loaded. Following the manufacturer instructions, the immunoSEQ TCRb Assay kit was used to amplify TCR beta CDR3 sequences from genomic DNA. The KAPA Library Quantification Kit for Illumina platforms was used to quantify the pooled libraries by qPCR. Sequencing of the pooled libraries was done on an Illumina NextSeq 500, with clustering at roughly 0.6-1.1 pM. From the authors' description of their analysis: TCR data were analyzed with immunoSEQ ANALYZER and the R LymphoSeq package. A rearrangement efficiency score was calculated as productive divided by the sum of productive and non-productive CDR3 sequences. Clonality was assessed using the Gini coefficient and diversity using the Renyi index at alpha=1, with pairwise comparisons between timepoints within each patient. In LymphoSeq, clonal relatedness was computed with an edit distance of 3 and repertoire similarity was computed with the Bhattacharyya coefficient. Linear discriminant analysis on week-3 changes in clonality and diversity was built with the R MASS and caret packages to classify response. Entries here come from immuneACCESS through TCRdb and include only in-frame sequences with V and J called. Some clones fail to appear in such tables; in the studies checked, an unresolved V gene covers under half of the shortfall, and the cause of the remainder is unknown. The V and J calls and clone size were taken over from that table, and D and trimming were inferred from the DNA. Within this sample are tens of thousands of clones, with 87% of them counted one time only. Of the sample, roughly 4.8% falls within the top ten clones.

In regard to this clone: What this receptor recognizes is not known. It has no much larger one-base neighbor in the sample; base qualities were not kept.

Broader findings and caveats from the paper: Unlike progressors, patients who went on to achieve disease control showed a bifurcated reorganization of the PBMC repertoire at W3, with either increased clonality or increased diversity. Whether the T cell clones behind the repertoire changes were melanoma-specific or instead reflected general immune activation was something the study could not determine. The relatively small sample size was acknowledged as a potential limitation on generalization of the results.

What the time point label conveys for this sample: pre-treatment baseline. Blood samples were collected before treatment (T0) and at week 3 (W3), after the first cycle of checkpoint blockade. Except for a couple of patients with rapid clinical progression, response was assessed 12 weeks after the first infusion by RECIST 1.1; disease control meant complete response, partial response or stable disease. Patients with prior systemic cancer treatment, concomitant immunosuppressant therapy or synchronous other active malignancies were excluded. To track both circulating cells and T cell turnover, TCR beta was sequenced from bulk PBMC as well as from plasma cell-free DNA. Lymphoprep and SepMate tubes were used to isolate PBMC from blood, and red cell lysis was then performed. QIAamp DNA Blood Mini kits were used to extract DNA from PBMC and from sorted T cell subsets.

The material sequenced was blood, taken from a patient treated with checkpoint blockade. This sequence originates from a human donor with melanoma. Recombination linked TRBV5-4 to TRBJ1-1, with TRBD1 identical over 7 junction bases. The sequenced DNA: TGTGCCAGCAGCTCAAGACAGGGCACTGAAGCTTTCTTT. It encodes CASSSRQGTEAFF.